These 17 T cell receptor beta chains were sequenced from one sample in a study of blood T cell repertoires in COVID-19. Here immunoSEQ multiplex PCR was the method, and the copy in TCRdb shows in-frame clones only, minus some. The sample consists of around 63,000 clones, over 55% of them appearing once. The sample taken for sequencing was peripheral blood. These receptors were obtained from a woman in her 70s with COVID-19, enrolled during active disease.

The chain uses TRBV5-1 and TRBJ2-1; D is ambiguous. The germline CDR1 and CDR2 sequences are SGHRS and YFSETQ. The V and J ends lost 4 bases and 7 bases respectively, with 9 bases between them. This CDR3 region has 12 residues. CDR3 amino acids: CASSALRNEQFF. CDR3 DNA: TGCGCCAGCAGCGCCCTGAGGAATGAGCAGTTCTTC.

V is TRBV5-6 and J is TRBJ2-7, with a weak D call TRBD2 (7 bases). CDR1 is SGHDT and CDR2 is YYEEEE in the germline V gene. CDR3 length: 13 residues. The V gene lost 3 bases and the J gene lost 4 bases, with 11 bases spanning the gap. As DNA, the CDR3 is TGTGCCAGCAGCTGGGGGAGGGGGTACGAGCAGTACTTC. It yields the protein CASSWGRGYEQYF.

The rearrangement links TRBV9 to TRBJ1-4; TRBD1 aligns across 7 bases. After removal of 2 bases from V and 2 bases from J, the junction contained 3 bases not matched to a gene. The germline gives CDR1 SGDLS, CDR2 YYNGEE. CDR3 length: 15 residues. The CDR3 region has the DNA TGTGCCAGCAGCGTGTCGGGACAGACTAATGAAAAACTGTTTTTT. This gives the protein CASSVSGQTNEKLFF.

The chain has TRBV3-1 (or the pseudogene TRBV3-2) and TRBJ2-5; TRBD1 matches 8 bases. The germline V gene has CDR1 LGHDT and CDR2 YNNKEL (reference sequence). V trimming: 3 bases; J trimming: 1 base; junction bases outside the gene matches: 4. The CDR3 covers 15 residues. CDR3 DNA: TGTGCCAGCAGCCAGGAAGGGACAGGCCAAGAGACCCAGTACTTC. Translated, it gives CASSQEGTGQETQYF.

This clone turned up a few times. V is TRBV10-3 and J is TRBJ1-1; D is perhaps TRBD1 (6 bases). V lost 4 bases, J lost 7 bases, and 10 bases lay in between. CDR3 length: 12 residues. Germline CDR1 and CDR2: ENHRY and SYGVKD. CDR3 region: CAISGGLREAFF. In nucleotides, the CDR3 is TGTGCCATCAGTGGGGGGCTTCGTGAAGCTTTCTTT.

The chain links TRBV27 to TRBJ1-5; D possibly corresponds to TRBD1 (5 bases). The germline CDR1 and CDR2 sequences are MNHEY and SMNVEV (reference sequence). The CDR3 has 13 residues. V lost 2 bases to trimming and J lost 7 bases, with 9 bases between them. CDR3 sequence: CASSLIGVQPQHF. The CDR3, as DNA: TGTGCCAGCAGTTTAATAGGGGTGCAGCCCCAGCATTTT.

This sequence joins TRBV28 and TRBJ1-1; a possible D gene is TRBD1 (6 bases). Germline V lookup: CDR1 MDHEN, CDR2 SYDVKM. V was shortened by 3 bases and J by 12 bases, with 17 bases between the two germline ends. The CDR3 extends over 13 amino acids. CDR3 in amino acids: CASSFWGREGTFF. CDR3 nucleotides: TGTGCCAGCAGTTTTTGGGGGCGCGAGGGTACTTTCTTT.

The rearrangement uses TRBV6-4 and TRBJ1-1; 8 nucleotides align to TRBD1. This CDR3 contains 14 residues. Unmatched junction bases numbered 4, after V lost 6 bases and J lost 1 base. Germline CDR1 reads MRHNA; CDR2 reads SNTAGT. This CDR3 is CASRLTGGNTEAFF. In DNA, the CDR3 is TGTGCCAGCAGACTAACAGGGGGGAACACTGAAGCTTTCTTT.

The chain combines TRBV6-5 with TRBJ1-2, with TRBD1 as a possible D gene (5 bases). V lost 6 bases to trimming and J lost 4 bases, with 18 bases between them. Per the germline V gene, CDR1 is MNHEY and CDR2 is SVGAGI. This CDR3 spans 15 amino acids. The DNA of the CDR3 is TGTGCCAGCAGCCGGCAGGGCCCGCTGAGCTATGGCTACACCTTC. Residues: CASSRQGPLSYGYTF.

The chain combines TRBV3-1 (or the pseudogene TRBV3-2) with TRBJ1-1, with a possible D match to TRBD1 (5 bases). Germline V gene lookup returns CDR1 LGHDT and CDR2 YNNKEL (reference sequence). The CDR3 length is 15 residues. The V gene lost 1 base and the J gene lost 5 bases, with 14 bases spanning the gap. Here the CDR3 reads CASSQGRGGRTEAFF. Written as DNA, the CDR3 is TGTGCCAGCAGCCAAGGTCGGGGGGGGAGGACTGAAGCTTTCTTT.

This clone came up many times. This sequence joins TRBV27 and TRBJ1-1; TRBD1 matches 9 bases. The CDR3 spans 16 residues. Per the germline V gene, CDR1 is MNHEY and CDR2 is SMNVEV (reference sequence). V was clipped by 8 bases and J by 1 base; unmatched bases: 11. For the CDR3, the DNA is TGTGCCAGCGCGCCCGGGACAGGGCTCGCGAACACTGAAGCTTTCTTT. Amino acids: CASAPGTGLANTEAFF.

This rearrangement joins TRBV21-1 to TRBJ1-4; TRBD1, as called in the table, went unchecked against the DNA. TRBV21-1 is labeled a pseudogene. This CDR3 region has 16 residues. The CDR3 sequence: CASSTSDRRWKEKLFF. The CDR3 nucleotides are TGTGCCAGCAGCACTTCGGACAGGAGATGGAAAGAAAAACTGTTTTTT.

The V gene is TRBV19, the J gene TRBJ2-2; no definite D call. V was cut by 6 bases and J by 0 bases, with 11 bases left in between. This CDR3 region has 15 residues. The V gene's germline CDR1 is LNHDA and CDR2 SQIVND (reference sequence). The CDR3, as DNA: TGTGCCAGTAGATCCGGCACAGCGAACACCGGGGAGCTGTTTTTT. It is translated as CASRSGTANTGELFF.

The chain employs TRBV5-4 and TRBJ1-2, with 8 bases that match TRBD1. V dropped 6 bases and J dropped 5; count of bases not matched to a gene: 6. This CDR3 is 13 amino acids long. Looked up from germline, CDR1 is SGHNT and CDR2 is YYREEE (reference sequence). The CDR3 nucleotides are TGTGCCAGCACCATACAGGGGGTTTATGGCTACACCTTC. It is translated as CASTIQGVYGYTF.

This clone was seen just once. The CDR3 reads CASSPGAEKLFF. DNA for the CDR3: TGTGCCAGCTCACCGGGGGCTGAAAAACTGTTTTTT. J is TRBJ1-4 and V is TRBV18, with D perhaps TRBD1 (6 bases). This CDR3 has 12 residues. Per the germline V gene, CDR1 is KGHSH and CDR2 is LQKENI. Trimming removed 3 bases from V and 7 bases from J, with 6 bases in between.

CDR3 protein: CASSLGRVFHEQFF. CDR3 nucleotides: TGTGCCAGCAGCTTAGGCCGGGTGTTCCATGAGCAGTTCTTC. The chain has TRBV13 and TRBJ2-1; no definite D call. The germline gives CDR1 PRHDT, CDR2 FYEKMQ (reference sequence). The CDR3 is made up of 14 amino acids. V lost 0 bases, J lost 8 bases, and 11 bases lay in between.

The DNA for the CDR3 is TGTGCCAGCAGCTTATCAGGGGCCCTAACAGATACGCAGTATTTT. Protein: CASSLSGALTDTQYF. The V gene is TRBV7-7, the J gene TRBJ2-3; TRBD1 is a possible D gene (6 bases). The V end was cut by 2 bases, the J end by 3 bases, with 12 bases between. There are 15 residues in the CDR3. Germline V gives CDR1 SSHAT, CDR2 FNYEAQ (reference sequence).